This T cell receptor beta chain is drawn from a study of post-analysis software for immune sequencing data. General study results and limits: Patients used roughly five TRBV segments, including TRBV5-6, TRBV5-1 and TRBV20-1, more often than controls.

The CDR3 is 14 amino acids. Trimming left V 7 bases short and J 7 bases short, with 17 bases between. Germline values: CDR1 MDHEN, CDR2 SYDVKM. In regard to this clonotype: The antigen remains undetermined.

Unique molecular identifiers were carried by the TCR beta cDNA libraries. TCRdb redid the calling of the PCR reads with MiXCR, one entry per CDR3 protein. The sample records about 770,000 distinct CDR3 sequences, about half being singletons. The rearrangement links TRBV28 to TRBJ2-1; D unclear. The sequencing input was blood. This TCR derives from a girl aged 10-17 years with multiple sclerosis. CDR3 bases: TGTGCCAGCAAGTCCGGTGGGTTGGGGAATGAGCAGTTCTTC. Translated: CASKSGGLGNEQFF.